The rows below give T cell receptor beta chains drawn from one sample of a study of post-analysis software for immune sequencing data. TCRdb re-called the PCR reads through MiXCR, storing one row per CDR3 protein. The sample lists about 500,000 distinct CDR3 sequences; around 40% were seen once. The sample consisted of blood. The receptors were sampled from a girl aged 10 to 17 with multiple sclerosis. Both conserved end residues are part of each CDR3. Size tells how often a clone was seen (once, few, many) or the class of an expanded clone, and some rows leave it out.

cdr3_aa cdr3_length v_call clone_size j_call
CASSQVAGGSNEQFF 15 TRBV3-1 - TRBJ2-1
CASSYLPSRADYEQYF 16 TRBV6-2/TRBV6-3 few TRBJ2-7
CASSLLGLGGNEQFF 15 TRBV13 few TRBJ2-1
CASSLAATIGREQFF 15 TRBV27 - TRBJ2-1
CASNWDTDTQYF 12 TRBV5-1 - TRBJ2-3
CASSHGAGTGAFHSTDTQYF 20 TRBV5-1 few TRBJ2-3
CASRGLAGVTSYNEQFF 17 TRBV6-1 few TRBJ2-1
CAAGPGQGFSGANVLTF 17 TRBV10-3 - TRBJ2-6
CASSLASSQPYEQYF 15 TRBV7-2 - TRBJ2-7
CASSEGGGDVYYGYTF 16 TRBV6-1 - TRBJ1-2
CASGRAFEAFF 11 TRBV7-9 - TRBJ1-1
CSARVGAGFYSNQPQHF 17 TRBV20-1 - TRBJ1-5
CASSQLGGIPLQETQYF 17 TRBV3-1 few TRBJ2-5
CASSRQFSEAFF 12 TRBV12-3/TRBV12-4 - TRBJ1-1
CSALGEIEETQYF 13 TRBV29-1 - TRBJ2-5
CASSQGTTTFTDTQYF 16 TRBV4-2 - TRBJ2-3
CATSDLGGGTDNEQFF 16 TRBV24-1 - TRBJ2-1
CASTRGSYNEQFF 13 TRBV19 - TRBJ2-1
CASSREGMCNEQFF 14 TRBV4-3 once TRBJ2-1
CSVGDHGDEMNTEAFF 16 TRBV29-1 - TRBJ1-1
CASSPAPGQGMYEQYF 16 TRBV7-2 - -
CASSGRLARSRYF 13 TRBV7-8 - TRBJ2-3